A single sample is the source of the 4 T cell receptor beta chains below, sequenced in a study of blood T cell repertoires in COVID-19. Profiling relied on immunoSEQ multiplex PCR, and the TCRdb table lists in-frame clones only, not all of them. Among some 95,000 clones listed, roughly 72% were seen once. Input material: peripheral blood. Receptors originate from a man between 65 and 79 years old with acute or convalescent COVID-19.

The V gene is TRBV5-1, the J gene TRBJ1-4; maybe TRBD1 (5 bases). Germline CDR1 is SGHRS and CDR2 is YFSETQ. The CDR3 length is 16 residues. The V and J ends lost 4 bases and 6 bases respectively, with 19 bases between them. This chain's CDR3 is CASSIGTMGPHEKLFF. The CDR3 nucleotides read TGCGCCAGCAGCATCGGGACTATGGGCCCACATGAAAAACTGTTTTTT.

This chain links TRBV5-6 with TRBJ1-5; no clear D gene. Trimming removed 2 bases from V and 7 bases from J, with 10 bases in between. The CDR3 consists of 13 residues. The germline CDR1 and CDR2 sequences are SGHDT and YYEEEE. This CDR3 reads CASSLLPGQPQHF. As DNA, the CDR3 is TGTGCCAGCAGCTTATTGCCGGGGCAGCCCCAGCATTTT.

The genes are TRBV25-1 and TRBJ1-5; D is undetermined. CDR1 is MGHDK, CDR2 SYGVNS, per germline. The CDR3 is made up of 13 amino acids. Trimming took 3 bases from V and 4 from J, leaving 7 bases between them. Written as DNA, the CDR3 is TGTGCCAGCAGTGACAACATAAATCAGCCCCAGCATTTT. It is translated as CASSDNINQPQHF.

The chain uses TRBV19 and TRBJ2-3; D may be TRBD1 (6 bases). Germline lookup yields CDR1 LNHDA and CDR2 SQIVND (reference sequence). This CDR3 comprises 17 residues. V lost 4 bases and J 0 bases, leaving 17 bases between the germline ends. The CDR3 loop is CASSRDLGQSSTDTQYF. The DNA for the CDR3 is TGTGCCAGTAGTAGAGACCTTGGACAGAGTAGCACAGATACGCAGTATTTT.